This TCR beta chain was identified during a study of T cells after posttransplantation cyclophosphamide. General study points: Tissue-infiltrating T cells from skin or gut overlapped little with blood T cells. Donor CD8+ memory clones often dominated recipient blood repertoires at later times. Recipient CMV seropositivity and CMV reactivation strongly tracked TRB clonality.

Busulfan-fludarabine conditioning, marrow transplant, and cyclophosphamide on days +3 and +4 were administered. As to this clone: Its specificity is unknown.

TCRdb's copy holds only in-frame clones and misses some; the assay was immunoSEQ multiplex PCR. The sample holds around 37,000 clones, about three quarters seen once. The CDR3 spans 16 residues. J was trimmed by 5 bases and V by 4 bases; bases with no gene match: 9. CDR1 and CDR2 (germline): MNHEY, SVGAGI. The chain couples TRBV6-5 to TRBJ2-1; 9 nucleotides line up with TRBD2. The sequenced sample was CD4+ T cells sorted from blood, obtained 1903 days after a stem cell transplant with posttransplant cyclophosphamide. The clonotype was recovered from a female patient between 40 and 55 years old who received an allogeneic stem cell transplant from a related donor, was CMV-positive, and had no GVHD. Some T cells may be graft donor cells. CDR3 coding DNA: TGTGCCAGCAGTTCGCCACCGGGACTAGCTAACAATGAGCAGTTCTTC. Its translation is CASSSPPGLANNEQFF.